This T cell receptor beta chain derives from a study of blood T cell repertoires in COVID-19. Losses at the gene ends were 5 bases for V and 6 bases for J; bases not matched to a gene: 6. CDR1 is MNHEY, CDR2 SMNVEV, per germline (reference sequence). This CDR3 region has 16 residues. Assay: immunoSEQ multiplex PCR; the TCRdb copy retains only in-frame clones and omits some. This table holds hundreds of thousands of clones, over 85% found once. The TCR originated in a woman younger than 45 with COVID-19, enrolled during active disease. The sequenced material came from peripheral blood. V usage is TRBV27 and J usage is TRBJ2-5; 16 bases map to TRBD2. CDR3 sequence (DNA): TGTGCCAGCAGTCCGGGGACTAGCGGGGGGGAGAAGACCCAGTACTTC. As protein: CASSPGTSGGEKTQYF.